In its sample, the clone carrying this TCR beta chain was seen a few times. The target antigen is unknown. The data were taken from a study of T cells after yellow fever vaccination. About the research overall: Fractions with few cells were prepared using SMART-Seq v4 Ultra Low Input.

Study-level results: Of the clonotypes, a small share occurred in both CD4 and CD8 compartments. Post-booster reappearance was seen for most primary-vaccination clones (roughly 96% CD4, 80% to 90% CD8).

The CDR3 totals 13 residues. Germline assignment: CDR1 KGHSH and CDR2 LQKENI. Trimming pared 2 bases from V and 5 bases from J, leaving 9 bases between. Conversion of TCR transcripts into cDNA relied on 5'RACE template switching, which added a universal primer site and UMIs. TCRdb processed the 5' RACE reads anew with MiXCR; each CDR3 protein has one entry. The table has under 300,000 distinct CDR3 sequences, about 7.1% seen once. The receptor comes from a young man who received the YFV17D yellow fever vaccine. Here the sequenced sample was CD4+ T cells sorted from PBMCs, taken 15 days after the yellow fever booster vaccination. The genes are TRBV18 and TRBJ1-2; D is unresolved. The chain's CDR3 is CASSPSAEYGYTF. The CDR3 coding sequence is TGTGCCAGCTCACCATCGGCCGAATATGGCTACACCTTC.